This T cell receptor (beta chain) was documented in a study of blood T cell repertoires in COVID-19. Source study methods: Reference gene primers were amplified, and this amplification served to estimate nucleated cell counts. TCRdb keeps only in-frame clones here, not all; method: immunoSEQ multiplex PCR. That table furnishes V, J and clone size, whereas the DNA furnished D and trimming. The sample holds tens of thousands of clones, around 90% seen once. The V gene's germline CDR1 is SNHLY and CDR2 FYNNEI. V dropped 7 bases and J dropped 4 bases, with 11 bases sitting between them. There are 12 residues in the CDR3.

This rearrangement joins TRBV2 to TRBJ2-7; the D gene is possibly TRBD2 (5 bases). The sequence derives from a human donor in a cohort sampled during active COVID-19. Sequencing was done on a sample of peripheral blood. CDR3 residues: CASKRGSYEQYF. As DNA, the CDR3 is TGTGCCAGCAAACGGGGTAGTTACGAGCAGTACTTC.